This T cell receptor beta chain was captured by sequencing in a study of shared clonotypes between healthy human individuals. Study-level information: Donors, aged 18 to 49, were a couple of women and a few men.

Memory CD4+ cells were the fraction left after CD45RA+ naive selection. Using immunoSEQ multiplex PCR, the repertoire was profiled, and TCRdb retains in-frame clones only, with some absent. The sample yields over a million clones, approximately 78% seen once. Trimming took off 1 base at V and 6 bases at J, with 12 bases between the two ends. The CDR3 sequence is 15 residues long. CDR1 is MDHEN and CDR2 is SYDVKM in the germline V gene. The sequencing sample was made of memory CD4+ T cells from PBMCs. Subset indicated: CD45RA-negative fraction. The genes are TRBV28 and TRBJ1-4; possibly TRBD1 for D (5 bases). This TCR came from a young man in good health. Some clones in this sample may be carry-over from other donors' samples. The CDR3 loop reads CASSLYGRADEKLFF. CDR3 bases: TGTGCCAGCAGTTTATATGGCAGGGCGGATGAAAAACTGTTTTTT.